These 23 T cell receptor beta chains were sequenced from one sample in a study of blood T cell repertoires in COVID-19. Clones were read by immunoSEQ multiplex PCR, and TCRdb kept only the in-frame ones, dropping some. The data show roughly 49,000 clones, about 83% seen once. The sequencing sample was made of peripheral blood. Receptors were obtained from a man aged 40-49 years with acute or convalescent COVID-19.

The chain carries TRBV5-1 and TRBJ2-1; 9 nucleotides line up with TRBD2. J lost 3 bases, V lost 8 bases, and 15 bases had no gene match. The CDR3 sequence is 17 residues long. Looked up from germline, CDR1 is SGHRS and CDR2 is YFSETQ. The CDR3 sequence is CASRGSFGTSNYNEQFF. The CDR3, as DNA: TGCGCCAGTCGAGGCAGCTTCGGGACTAGCAACTACAATGAGCAGTTCTTC.

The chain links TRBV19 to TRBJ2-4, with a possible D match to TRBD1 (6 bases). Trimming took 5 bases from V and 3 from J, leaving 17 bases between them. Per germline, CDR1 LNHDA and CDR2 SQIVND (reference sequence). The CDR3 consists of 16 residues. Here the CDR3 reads CASSVLTGQGKNIQYF. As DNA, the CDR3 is TGTGCCAGTAGTGTACTTACAGGGCAGGGCAAAAACATTCAGTACTTC.

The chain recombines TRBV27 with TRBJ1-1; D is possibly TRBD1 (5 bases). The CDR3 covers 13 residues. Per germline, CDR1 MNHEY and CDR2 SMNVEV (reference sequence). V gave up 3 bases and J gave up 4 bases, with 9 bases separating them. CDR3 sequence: CASSFSGGTEAFF. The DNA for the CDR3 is TGTGCCAGCAGTTTTTCGGGGGGCACTGAAGCTTTCTTT.

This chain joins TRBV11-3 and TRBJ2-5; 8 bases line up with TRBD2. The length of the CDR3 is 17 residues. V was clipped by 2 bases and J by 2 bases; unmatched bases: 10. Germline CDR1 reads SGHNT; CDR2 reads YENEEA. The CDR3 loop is CASSLSLTGGSQETQYF. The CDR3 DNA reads TGTGCCAGCAGCTTAAGTCTAACGGGAGGGAGTCAAGAGACCCAGTACTTC.

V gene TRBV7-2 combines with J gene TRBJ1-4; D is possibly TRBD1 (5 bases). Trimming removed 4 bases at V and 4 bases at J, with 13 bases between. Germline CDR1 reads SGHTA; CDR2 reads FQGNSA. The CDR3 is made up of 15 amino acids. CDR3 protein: CASSSQGFGNEKLFF. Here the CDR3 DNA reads TGTGCCAGCAGCTCGCAGGGATTTGGTAATGAAAAACTGTTTTTT.

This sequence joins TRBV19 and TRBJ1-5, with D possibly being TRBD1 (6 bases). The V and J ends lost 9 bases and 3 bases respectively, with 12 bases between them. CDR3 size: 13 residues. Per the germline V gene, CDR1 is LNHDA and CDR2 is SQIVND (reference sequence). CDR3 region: CASRGQINQPQHF. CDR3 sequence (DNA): TGTGCCAGCAGAGGACAGATCAATCAGCCCCAGCATTTT.

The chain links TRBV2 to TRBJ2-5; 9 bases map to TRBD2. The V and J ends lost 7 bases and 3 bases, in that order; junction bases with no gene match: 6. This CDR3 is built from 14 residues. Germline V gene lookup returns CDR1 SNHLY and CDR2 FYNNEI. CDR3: CASNLAGPEETQYF. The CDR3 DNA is TGTGCCAGCAATCTAGCGGGACCGGAAGAGACCCAGTACTTC.

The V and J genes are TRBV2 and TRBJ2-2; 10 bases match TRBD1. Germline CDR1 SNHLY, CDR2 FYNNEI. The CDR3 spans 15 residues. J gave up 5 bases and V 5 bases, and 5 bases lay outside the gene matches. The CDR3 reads CASSFLGQGTGELFF. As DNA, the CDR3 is TGTGCCAGCAGTTTTTTGGGACAGGGGACCGGGGAGCTGTTTTTT. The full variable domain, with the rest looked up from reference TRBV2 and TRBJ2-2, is EPEVTQTPSHQVTQMGQEVILRCVPISNHLYFYWYRQILGQKVEFLVSFYNNEISEKSEIFDDQFSVERPDGSNFTLKIRSTKLEDSAMYFCASSFLGQGTGELFFGEGSRLTVL.

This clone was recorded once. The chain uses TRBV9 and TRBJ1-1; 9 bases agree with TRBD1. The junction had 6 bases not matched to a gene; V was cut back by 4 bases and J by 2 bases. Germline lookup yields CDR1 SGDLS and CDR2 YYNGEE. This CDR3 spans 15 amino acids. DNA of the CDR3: TGTGCCAGCAGCCCCCGGACAGGGGCTAACACTGAAGCTTTCTTT. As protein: CASSPRTGANTEAFF.

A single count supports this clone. The CDR3 reads CASSFRAGELFF. The CDR3 nucleotides are TGCGCCAGCAGCTTCAGGGCCGGGGAGCTGTTTTTT. V and J are TRBV5-1 and TRBJ2-2; perhaps TRBD1 as D (5 bases). Trimming cost V 2 bases and J 6 bases, with 5 bases left between them. The CDR3 contains 12 residues. Germline V gives CDR1 SGHRS, CDR2 YFSETQ.

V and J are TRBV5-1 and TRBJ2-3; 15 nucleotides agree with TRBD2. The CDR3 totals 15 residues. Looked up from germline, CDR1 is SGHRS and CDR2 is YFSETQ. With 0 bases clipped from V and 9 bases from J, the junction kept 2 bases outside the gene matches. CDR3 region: CASSLDGLAGGTQYF. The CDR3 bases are TGCGCCAGCAGCTTGGATGGACTAGCGGGAGGGACGCAGTATTTT.

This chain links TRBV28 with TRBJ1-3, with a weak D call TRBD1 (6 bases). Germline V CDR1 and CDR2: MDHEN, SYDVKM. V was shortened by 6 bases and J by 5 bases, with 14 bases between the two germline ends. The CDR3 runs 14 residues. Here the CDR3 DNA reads TGTGCCAGCAGGCTTACAGGGAGCAGAAACACCATATATTTT. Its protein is CASRLTGSRNTIYF.

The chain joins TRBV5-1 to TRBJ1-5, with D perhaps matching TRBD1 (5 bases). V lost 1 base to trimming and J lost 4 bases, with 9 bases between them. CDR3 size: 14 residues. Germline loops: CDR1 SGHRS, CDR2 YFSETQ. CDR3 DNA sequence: TGCGCCAGCAGCTTGAACGGGGGGAATCAGCCCCAGCATTTT. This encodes CASSLNGGNQPQHF.

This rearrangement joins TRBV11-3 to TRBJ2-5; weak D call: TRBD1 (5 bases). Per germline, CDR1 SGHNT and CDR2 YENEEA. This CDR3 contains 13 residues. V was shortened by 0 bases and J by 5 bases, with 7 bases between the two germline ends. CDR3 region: CASSLEGVETQYF. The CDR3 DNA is TGTGCCAGCAGCTTAGAAGGGGTGGAGACCCAGTACTTC.

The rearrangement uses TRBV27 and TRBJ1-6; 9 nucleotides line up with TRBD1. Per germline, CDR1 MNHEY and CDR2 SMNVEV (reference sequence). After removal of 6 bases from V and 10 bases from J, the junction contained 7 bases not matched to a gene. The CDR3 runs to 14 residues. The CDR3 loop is CASSRDRVWSPLHF. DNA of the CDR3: TGTGCCAGCAGCCGGGACAGGGTCTGGTCACCCCTCCACTTT.

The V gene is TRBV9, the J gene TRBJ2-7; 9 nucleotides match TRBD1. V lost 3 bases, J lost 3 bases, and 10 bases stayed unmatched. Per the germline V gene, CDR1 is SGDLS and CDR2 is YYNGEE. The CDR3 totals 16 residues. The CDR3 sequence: CASSEGIQGALYEQYF. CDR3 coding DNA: TGTGCCAGCAGCGAAGGGATACAGGGGGCGCTCTACGAGCAGTACTTC. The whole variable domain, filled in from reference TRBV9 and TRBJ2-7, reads DSGVTQTPKHLITATGQRVTLRCSPRSGDLSVYWYQQSLDQGLQFLIQYYNGEERAKGNILERFSAQQFPDLHSELNLSSLELGDSALYFCASSEGIQGALYEQYFGPGTRLTVT.

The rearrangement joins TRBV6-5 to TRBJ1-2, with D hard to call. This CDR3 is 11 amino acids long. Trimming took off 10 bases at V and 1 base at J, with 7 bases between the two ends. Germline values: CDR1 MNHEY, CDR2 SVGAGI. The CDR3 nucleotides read TGTGCCACCGAGAATAACTATGGCTACACCTTC. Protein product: CATENNYGYTF.

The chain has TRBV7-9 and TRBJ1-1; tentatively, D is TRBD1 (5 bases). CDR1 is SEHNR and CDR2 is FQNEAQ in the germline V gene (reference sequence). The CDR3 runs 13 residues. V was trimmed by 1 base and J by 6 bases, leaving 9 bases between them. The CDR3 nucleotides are TGTGCCAGCAGCTTAGTTACAGGTCCTGAAGCTTTCTTT. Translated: CASSLVTGPEAFF. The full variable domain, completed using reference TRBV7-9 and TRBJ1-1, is DTGVSQNPRHKITKRGQNVTFRCDPISEHNRLYWYRQTLGQGPEFLTYFQNEAQLEKSRLLSDRFSAERPKGSFSTLEIQRTEQGDSAMYLCASSLVTGPEAFFGQGTRLTVV.

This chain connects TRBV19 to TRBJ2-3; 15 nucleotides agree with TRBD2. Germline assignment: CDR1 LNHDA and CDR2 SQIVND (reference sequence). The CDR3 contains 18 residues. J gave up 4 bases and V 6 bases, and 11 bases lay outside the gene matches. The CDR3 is CASSTSGTSGRRADTQYF. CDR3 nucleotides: TGTGCCAGTAGCACATCCGGGACTAGCGGGAGGAGGGCAGATACGCAGTATTTT.

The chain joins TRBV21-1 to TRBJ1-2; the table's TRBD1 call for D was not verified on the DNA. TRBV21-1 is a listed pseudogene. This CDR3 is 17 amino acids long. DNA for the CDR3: TGTGCCAGCAGCAAAGGGCCCCTCCAGGGGGCGGGCTATGGCTACACCTTC. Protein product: CASSKGPLQGAGYGYTF.

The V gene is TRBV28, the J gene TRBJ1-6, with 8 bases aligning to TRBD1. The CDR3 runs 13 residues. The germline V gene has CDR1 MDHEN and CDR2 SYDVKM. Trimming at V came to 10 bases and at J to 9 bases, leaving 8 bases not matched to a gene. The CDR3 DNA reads TGTGCCACCTTGAGGGGGACAGGTTCACCCCTCCACTTT. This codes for CATLRGTGSPLHF.

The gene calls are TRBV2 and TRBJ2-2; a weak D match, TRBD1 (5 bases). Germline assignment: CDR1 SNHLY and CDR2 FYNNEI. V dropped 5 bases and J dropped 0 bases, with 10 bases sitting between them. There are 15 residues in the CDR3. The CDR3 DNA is TGTGCCAGCAGTCCACAGGACCCGAACACCGGGGAGCTGTTTTTT. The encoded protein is CASSPQDPNTGELFF.

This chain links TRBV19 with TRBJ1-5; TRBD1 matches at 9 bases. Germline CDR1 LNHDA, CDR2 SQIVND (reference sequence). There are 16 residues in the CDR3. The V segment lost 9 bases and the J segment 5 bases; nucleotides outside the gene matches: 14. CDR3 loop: CASRDTPQGAYQPQHF. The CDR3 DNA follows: TGTGCCAGCAGGGACACTCCACAGGGGGCATATCAGCCCCAGCATTTT. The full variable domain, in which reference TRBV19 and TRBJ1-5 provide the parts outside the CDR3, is DGGITQSPKYLFRKEGQNVTLSCEQNLNHDAMYWYRQDPGQGLRLIYYSQIVNDFQKGDIAEGYSVSREKKESFPLTVTSAQKNPTAFYLCASRDTPQGAYQPQHFGDGTRLSIL.